This T cell receptor beta chain appears in the sequencing data of a study of blood T cell repertoires in COVID-19. On the study more broadly: Sites across the United States, Italy and Spain contributed samples from acute and convalescent COVID-19. PBMCs, B-cell-depleted T cells, or T cells provided the cDNA or gDNA that made up the material.

The CDR3 extends over 15 amino acids. Trimming cost V 0 bases and J 6 bases; bases outside gene matches: 4. Germline V gene sequence: CDR1 SGDLS, CDR2 YYNGEE. In the authors' methods: Reference gene primers were amplified, and this amplification served to estimate nucleated cell counts. Only in-frame clones appear in the TCRdb table, and some are missing; sequencing was by immunoSEQ multiplex PCR. Clone size and the V and J calls come from that table; the DNA yielded D and trimming. The repertoire has several thousand clones, about nine tenths of them found once; the top ten carry approximately 6%. This rearrangement joins TRBV9 to TRBJ1-1; 11 bases are a match to TRBD1. The clonotype comes from a man aged 55 to 70 with acute or convalescent COVID-19. Sequencing input: peripheral blood. CDR3: CASSVAGDRGSEAFF. The CDR3 coding sequence is TGTGCCAGCAGCGTAGCGGGGGACAGGGGGTCTGAAGCTTTCTTT. Filled out from reference TRBV9 and TRBJ1-1, the complete variable domain reads DSGVTQTPKHLITATGQRVTLRCSPRSGDLSVYWYQQSLDQGLQFLIQYYNGEERAKGNILERFSAQQFPDLHSELNLSSLELGDSALYFCASSVAGDRGSEAFFGQGTRLTVV.